This T cell receptor beta chain was sequenced during a study of early T cells in non-severe SARS-CoV-2 infection. Study in general: Unsorted whole blood bulk RNA was sequenced, with unpaired chains.

The protocol attached unique molecular identifiers to individual cDNA molecules. TCRdb processed the 5' RACE reads anew with MiXCR; each CDR3 protein has one entry. The sample has 55,000 to 75,000 distinct CDR3 sequences; around 12% are singletons. Study-level points and caveats: Anti-spike CD8 specificities were favored by VDJdb matching, whose results missed private and CD4 specificities.

With regard to this clonotype: The antigen is not known.

Germline V gene sequence: CDR1 MNHEY, CDR2 SMNVEV (reference sequence). The CDR3 is made up of 14 amino acids. The germline V and J ends were trimmed by 4 bases and 5 bases, with 14 bases remaining between them. The TCR sequence derives from an adult who was a healthcare worker with PCR-confirmed SARS-CoV-2 infection or an uninfected control (not recorded which). The sample consisted of whole blood. The chain links TRBV27 to TRBJ2-5; no firm D call. DNA of the CDR3: TGTGCCAGCAGTTCCCCAATAAGGCGCGAGACCCAGTACTTC. This translates into CASSSPIRRETQYF.